Listed here is a single TCR beta chain. Its antigen is unidentified. TCRdb called the reads again in MiXCR, with one record for every CDR3 protein. There are about 130,000 distinct CDR3 sequences in the sample; over 30% occur only once, and 45% to 55% lies in the top ten. The CDR3 has 16 amino acids. Trimming stripped 5 bases from V and 7 bases from J, with 22 bases between. CDR1 and CDR2 from the germline V gene are MNHEY and SVGAGI. The record originates from a study of T cell repertoires in cytomegalovirus infection. Whole-study context: CMV epitopes used comprised recently identified HLA-C-restricted ones and well-studied HLA-B-restricted ones. Findings of the study overall: Summed public TCR beta family frequency identified CMV carriers bearing the relevant HLA. CMV-specific TCR beta clonotypes restricted by HLA-C were the ones dominating the ex vivo response.

The sample here was CD8+ T cells from cultured PBMCs, taken from culture after CMV antigen stimulation. The chain couples TRBV6-5 to TRBJ2-3; D might be TRBD1 or TRBD2, each matching 5 bases. This clonotype originated in a human donor in good health (CMV status not recorded). Some clones in this sample may be carry-over from other donors' samples. This chain's CDR3 is CASSNARDGVGNTQYF. CDR3 nucleotides: TGTGCCAGCAGTAACGCCCGGGACGGCGTTGGGAATACGCAGTATTTT.